One and the same sample provided the 28 T cell receptor beta chains below, sequenced in a study of cytomegalovirus exposure and HLA in healthy donors. The PCR made use of 60 Vbeta and 13 Jbeta primers. Assay: immunoSEQ multiplex PCR; the TCRdb copy retains only in-frame clones and omits some. The sample lists more than 95,000 clones, around 78% seen once, with around 18% in the top ten. The sequencing sample was made of PBMCs. Receptors originate from a man between 18 and 29 years old in good health and CMV-seropositive.

V and J are TRBV9 and TRBJ2-7; TRBD2 aligns across 10 bases. The CDR3 sequence is 19 residues long. CDR1 is SGDLS, CDR2 YYNGEE, per germline. The J segment lost 0 bases and the V segment lost 4 bases, leaving 16 bases of the junction unmatched. As DNA, the CDR3 is TGTGCCAGCAGCACTAGCGGGACAGGATCGACTTATTACTCCTACGAGCAGTACTTC. Translating it yields CASSTSGTGSTYYSYEQYF.

The chain carries TRBV2 and TRBJ2-3; 8 positions agree with TRBD2. The CDR3 totals 20 residues. Trimming took 4 bases from V and 1 from J; bases not matched to a gene: 19. CDR1 SNHLY and CDR2 FYNNEI come from the germline V gene. The CDR3: CASSGGTTERGHRGTDTQYF. DNA for the CDR3: TGTGCCAGCAGTGGGGGGACTACTGAGCGGGGGCACCGGGGCACAGATACGCAGTATTTT.

The V gene is TRBV7-2, the J gene TRBJ2-5; 12 bases fit TRBD2. Trimming at V came to 5 bases and at J to 4 bases, leaving 8 bases not matched to a gene. The V gene's germline CDR1 is SGHTA and CDR2 FQGNSA. There are 16 residues in the CDR3. The DNA of the CDR3 is TGTGCCAGCAGCCGTCCTAGCGGGGGGGCCTCAGAGACCCAGTACTTC. Translating gives CASSRPSGGASETQYF.

The chain carries TRBV2 and TRBJ2-3, with D tentatively TRBD2 (5 bases). The V gene's germline CDR1 is SNHLY and CDR2 FYNNEI. Trimming left V 7 bases short and J 2 bases short, with 22 bases between. The CDR3 runs 17 residues. The CDR3 protein is CASTVREGSSLTDTQYF. The DNA for the CDR3 is TGTGCCAGCACCGTCCGCGAGGGCTCCTCCCTCACAGATACGCAGTATTTT.

The chain joins TRBV7-8 to TRBJ2-7; 11 bases align to TRBD1. Trimming removed 3 bases from V and 5 bases from J; junction bases left unmatched: 9. CDR3 length: 16 residues. Germline-derived CDR1 and CDR2 are SGHVS and FQNEAQ. The CDR3 DNA sequence: TGTGCCAGCAGCTTGCCGGGGACAGGGGGAAGGAACGAGCAGTACTTC. Its protein is CASSLPGTGGRNEQYF. Supplemented by reference TRBV7-8 and TRBJ2-7, the full variable domain reads GAGVSQSPRYKVAKRGQDVALRCDPISGHVSLFWYQQALGQGPEFLTYFQNEAQLDKSGLPSDRFFAERPEGSVSTLKIQRTQQEDSAVYLCASSLPGTGGRNEQYFGPGTRLTVT.

A word on this clone: This specimen includes other DNA sequences encoding the same CDR3. The CDR3 loop is CASSQDRETQYF. In DNA, the CDR3 is TGCGCCAGCAGCCAAGACAGAGAGACCCAGTACTTC. This sequence joins TRBV4-1 and TRBJ2-5, with D unclear. There are 12 residues in the CDR3. Trimming left V 0 bases short and J 4 bases short, with 3 bases between. Germline CDR1 reads MGHRA; CDR2 reads YSYEKL.

V and J are TRBV7-2 and TRBJ2-7; a possible D gene is TRBD2 (6 bases). Trimming pared 5 bases from V and 2 bases from J, leaving 10 bases between. Germline loops: CDR1 SGHTA, CDR2 FQGNSA. The CDR3 is made up of 13 amino acids. CDR3 in amino acids: CASSAGPTYEQYF. CDR3 nucleotides: TGTGCCAGCAGCGCGGGGCCAACCTACGAGCAGTACTTC.

The genes are TRBV13 and TRBJ1-3, with D perhaps TRBD1 (6 bases). Between the trimmed V and J ends, which lost 4 bases and 4 bases, there was a span of 14 bases. This CDR3 is built from 15 residues. The germline gives CDR1 PRHDT, CDR2 FYEKMQ (reference sequence). CDR3 sequence (DNA): TGTGCCAGCAGCTCTTGGGGGCGCGGAGGAAACACCATATATTTT. This sequence encodes CASSSWGRGGNTIYF.

The chain combines TRBV28 with TRBJ2-7, with TRBD1 matching over 8 bases. The CDR3 totals 18 residues. V lost 4 bases and J lost 2; bases outside the gene matches: 16. Germline V gene lookup returns CDR1 MDHEN and CDR2 SYDVKM. The CDR3 DNA is TGTGCCAGCAGTTCCCAGTTCGTAGACAGGGGCATCGCCTACGAGCAGTACTTC. Its protein product is CASSSQFVDRGIAYEQYF.

The chain links TRBV7-9 to TRBJ2-3; TRBD1 matches at 10 bases. The ends lost 4 bases at V and 3 bases at J; junction bases unmatched: 10. Germline CDR1 and CDR2: SEHNR and FQNEAQ (reference sequence). The CDR3 totals 17 residues. The CDR3 reads CASSSPLTGGATDTQYF. Here the CDR3 DNA reads TGTGCCAGCAGCTCCCCACTGACAGGGGGCGCGACAGATACGCAGTATTTT.

The chain employs TRBV7-3 and TRBJ2-7; 8 bases align to TRBD1. The V segment lost 5 bases and the J segment 4 bases; nucleotides outside the gene matches: 10. The CDR3 is 15 residues long. CDR1 is SGHTA and CDR2 is FQGTGA in the germline V gene. The CDR3 DNA sequence: TGTGCCAGCAGCACAACCGGGACAGGACGGTACGAGCAGTACTTC. Its translation: CASSTTGTGRYEQYF. The variable domain in full, with the rest retrieved from reference TRBV7-3 and TRBJ2-7, is GAGVSQTPSNKVTEKGKYVELRCDPISGHTALYWYRQSLGQGPEFLIYFQGTGAADDSGLPNDRFFAVRPEGSVSTLKIQRTERGDSAVYLCASSTTGTGRYEQYFGPGTRLTVT.

The CDR3 DNA reads as TGTGCCTGGAGTGTACCAGGACAGGGGGCCTACGAGCAGTACTTC. It yields the protein CAWSVPGQGAYEQYF. V gene TRBV30 combines with J gene TRBJ2-5; 10 bases line up with TRBD1. The DNA end lines up better with TRBJ2-7; the J call may be wrong. Germline V gives CDR1 GTSNPN, CDR2 SVGIG (reference sequence). The CDR3 is 15 residues long.

This chain uses TRBV4-1 with TRBJ2-7; the D is unclear. The CDR3 contains 15 residues. Germline loops: CDR1 MGHRA, CDR2 YSYEKL. Trimming left V 0 bases short and J 0 bases short, with 9 bases between. The CDR3 reads CASSQEPVASYEQYF. The CDR3 DNA reads as TGCGCCAGCAGCCAAGAGCCAGTCGCCTCCTACGAGCAGTACTTC.

V gene TRBV6-5 combines with J gene TRBJ2-3, with D perhaps matching TRBD1 (6 bases). V was clipped by 0 bases and J by 4 bases, with 11 bases between them. The CDR3 is 15 residues long. Germline CDR1 is MNHEY and CDR2 is SVGAGI. In DNA form, the CDR3 reads TGTGCCAGCAGTTACTCTTCGGACAGCTCAGATACGCAGTATTTT. Translation: CASSYSSDSSDTQYF.

The chain employs TRBV7-9 and TRBJ1-5; D gene unclear. Trimming cost V 4 bases and J 6 bases, with 7 bases left between them. Per germline, CDR1 SEHNR and CDR2 FQNEAQ (reference sequence). The CDR3 contains 12 residues. As DNA, the CDR3 is TGTGCCAGCAGCTCCGGGATTCAGCCCCAGCATTTT. It codes for CASSSGIQPQHF.

This chain connects TRBV6-5 to TRBJ2-2, with D possibly matching TRBD1 (6 bases). The germline V gene encodes CDR1 MNHEY and CDR2 SVGAGI. This CDR3 comprises 15 residues. The V end was cut by 1 base, the J end by 4 bases, with 10 bases between. CDR3: CASSYYQGPTGELFF. Here the CDR3 DNA reads TGTGCCAGCAGTTACTACCAGGGGCCCACCGGGGAGCTGTTTTTT.

The chain uses TRBV25-1 and TRBJ1-1; D not resolved. The V end lost 4 bases, the J end lost 0 bases, and 18 bases lay between the germline ends. Germline V CDR1 and CDR2: MGHDK, SYGVNS. The CDR3 sequence is 17 residues long. The CDR3 DNA follows: TGTGCCAGCAGTGCGAACACAGAGGGCCAAATGAACACTGAAGCTTTCTTT. Translated: CASSANTEGQMNTEAFF. Looking up the rest from reference TRBV25-1 and TRBJ1-1 gives the full variable domain: EADIYQTPRYLVIGTGKKITLECSQTMGHDKMYWYQQDPGMELHLIHYSYGVNSTEKGDLSSESTVSRIRTEHFPLTLESARPSHTSQYLCASSANTEGQMNTEAFFGQGTRLTVV.

The chain uses TRBV7-9 and TRBJ2-5; 11 nucleotides match TRBD2. The CDR3 length is 13 residues. V trimming: 4 bases; J trimming: 9 bases; junction bases outside the gene matches: 4. Looked up from germline, CDR1 is SEHNR and CDR2 is FQNEAQ (reference sequence). DNA for the CDR3: TGTGCCAGCAGCTCGGGACTAGCGGTGGCCCAGTACTTC. This codes for CASSSGLAVAQYF.

The CDR3 spells CASGITGFGYTF. The DNA of the CDR3 is TGTGCCAGCGGGATAACAGGGTTTGGCTACACCTTC. J is TRBJ1-2 and V is TRBV28, with D possibly TRBD1 on 6 matching bases. Deletions cut 8 bases from V and 7 bases from J, with 14 bases between. This CDR3 is built from 12 residues. CDR1 MDHEN and CDR2 SYDVKM come from the germline V gene.

The V gene is TRBV18, the J gene TRBJ1-1; D is possibly TRBD1 (6 bases). Germline values: CDR1 KGHSH, CDR2 LQKENI. Trimming pared 4 bases from V and 4 bases from J, leaving 16 bases between. This CDR3 region has 15 residues. The CDR3 is CASSLNRASGTEAFF. CDR3 nucleotides: TGTGCCAGCTCACTAAACAGGGCCTCGGGCACTGAAGCTTTCTTT.

This clone was recorded once. The chain is built from TRBV5-1 and TRBJ2-3; 10 bases agree with TRBD2. This CDR3 is built from 16 residues. V lost 4 bases and J lost 4; bases outside the gene matches: 9. The germline V gene has CDR1 SGHRS and CDR2 YFSETQ. The CDR3 DNA follows: TGCGCCAGCAGCGGCGCAGCGGGGGGGGTGGCAGATACGCAGTATTTT. Protein product: CASSGAAGGVADTQYF.

The V gene is TRBV19, the J gene TRBJ2-7, with D possibly TRBD1 on 5 matching bases. Germline V CDR1 and CDR2: LNHDA, SQIVND (reference sequence). CDR3 length: 14 amino acids. The V gene lost 5 bases and the J gene lost 2 bases, with 13 bases spanning the gap. The DNA of the CDR3 is TGTGCCAGTAGTGCAGGGCTCGGTACCTACGAGCAGTACTTC. This gives the protein CASSAGLGTYEQYF. The full variable domain, completed using reference TRBV19 and TRBJ2-7, is DGGITQSPKYLFRKEGQNVTLSCEQNLNHDAMYWYRQDPGQGLRLIYYSQIVNDFQKGDIAEGYSVSREKKESFPLTVTSAQKNPTAFYLCASSAGLGTYEQYFGPGTRLTVT.

The V and J genes are TRBV27 and TRBJ2-7; D is possibly TRBD2 (6 bases). V lost 11 bases and J 4 bases, leaving 24 bases between the germline ends. The CDR3 is 15 residues long. Germline loops: CDR1 MNHEY, CDR2 SMNVEV (reference sequence). CDR3 sequence: CAVSLAGSPEYEQYF. The CDR3 DNA follows: TGTGCCGTATCCCTGGCGGGGTCCCCCGAATACGAGCAGTACTTC.

This chain uses TRBV7-2 with TRBJ1-4; a weak D match, TRBD1 (5 bases). Germline lookup yields CDR1 SGHTA and CDR2 FQGNSA. CDR3 length: 15 amino acids. V was cut by 2 bases and J by 4 bases, with 11 bases left in between. DNA of the CDR3: TGTGCCAGCAGCTTATCAGGGAATGGTAATGAAAAACTGTTTTTT. Amino acids: CASSLSGNGNEKLFF. The whole variable domain, filled in from reference TRBV7-2 and TRBJ1-4, reads GAGVSQSPSNKVTEKGKDVELRCDPISGHTALYWYRQSLGQGLEFLIYFQGNSAPDKSGLPSDRFSAERTGGSVSTLTIQRTQQEDSAVYLCASSLSGNGNEKLFFGSGTQLSVL.

The chain carries TRBV9 and TRBJ2-5; D perhaps matches TRBD1 (5 bases). The germline CDR1 and CDR2 sequences are SGDLS and YYNGEE. The V end lost 1 base, the J end lost 2 bases, and 12 bases lay between the germline ends. CDR3 length equals 15 residues. The CDR3 DNA reads TGTGCCAGCAGCGTATCACAGGCCCCTCAAGAGACCCAGTACTTC. Amino acids: CASSVSQAPQETQYF. Supplemented by reference TRBV9 and TRBJ2-5, the full variable domain reads DSGVTQTPKHLITATGQRVTLRCSPRSGDLSVYWYQQSLDQGLQFLIQYYNGEERAKGNILERFSAQQFPDLHSELNLSSLELGDSALYFCASSVSQAPQETQYFGPGTRLLVL.

This clone was observed a single time. The chain is built from TRBV27 and TRBJ2-1, with 8 bases matching TRBD1. After removal of 3 bases from V and 1 base from J, the junction contained 11 bases not matched to a gene. The CDR3 sequence is 18 residues long. CDR1 MNHEY and CDR2 SMNVEV come from the germline V gene (reference sequence). CDR3 sequence (DNA): TGTGCCAGCAGTTTTCAGGGCTGGACAGGGTATTCCTACAATGAGCAGTTCTTC. This codes for CASSFQGWTGYSYNEQFF.

The chain has TRBV4-2 and TRBJ2-1; D might be TRBD2 (6 bases). The V gene lost 6 bases and the J gene lost 0 bases, with 15 bases spanning the gap. This CDR3 is 16 amino acids long. CDR1 and CDR2 from the germline V gene are LGHNA and YNFKEQ. In DNA form, the CDR3 reads TGTGCCAGCAGTGCCTGGGGGGAGAGCTCCTACAATGAGCAGTTCTTC. This sequence encodes CASSAWGESSYNEQFF.

CDR3 in amino acids: CATLNHGGINEAFF. CDR3 in DNA: TGTGCCACCTTAAACCATGGAGGCATAAATGAAGCTTTCTTT. The chain links TRBV15 to TRBJ1-1; no definite D call. The germline gives CDR1 LNHNV, CDR2 YYDKDF (reference sequence). Between the trimmed V and J ends, which lost 8 bases and 7 bases, there was a span of 20 bases. The CDR3 is made up of 14 amino acids.